This T cell receptor (beta chain) was found in a study of shared clonotypes between healthy human individuals. Germline assignment: CDR1 SEHNR and CDR2 FQNEAQ (reference sequence). Trimming removed 1 base from V and 0 bases from J, with 11 bases in between. The CDR3 loop spans 16 amino acids. Terminally differentiated effector memory CD45RA+ cells were left out of the naive CD8 fraction, which was CD45RO-negative and positively selected for CCR7. The table came from immunoSEQ multiplex PCR; TCRdb's copy has only in-frame clones and leaves some out. The sample shows some 1,900,000 clones, about 95% of them seen only once.

This rearrangement joins TRBV7-9 to TRBJ2-3; unclear D gene. The clonotype originates from a man between 18 and 35 years old in good health. The sample comprised naive CD8+ T cells sorted from blood. CDR3 sequence reads: CASSLGLGQSTDTQYF. CDR3 DNA sequence: TGTGCCAGCAGCTTAGGGTTGGGCCAGAGCACAGATACGCAGTATTTT. The full variable domain, its missing parts supplied by reference TRBV7-9 and TRBJ2-3, is DTGVSQNPRHKITKRGQNVTFRCDPISEHNRLYWYRQTLGQGPEFLTYFQNEAQLEKSRLLSDRFSAERPKGSFSTLEIQRTEQGDSAMYLCASSLGLGQSTDTQYFGPGTRLTVL.